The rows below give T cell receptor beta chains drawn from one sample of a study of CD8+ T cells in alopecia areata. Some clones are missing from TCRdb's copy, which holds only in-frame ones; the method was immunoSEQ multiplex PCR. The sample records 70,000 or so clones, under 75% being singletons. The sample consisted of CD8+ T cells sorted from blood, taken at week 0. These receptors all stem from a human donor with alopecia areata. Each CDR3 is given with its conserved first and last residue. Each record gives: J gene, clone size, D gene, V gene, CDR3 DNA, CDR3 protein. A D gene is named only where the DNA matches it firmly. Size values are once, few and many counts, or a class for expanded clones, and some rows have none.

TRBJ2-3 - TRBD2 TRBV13 TGTGCCAGCACAAGCGGGATGAACACAGATACGCAGTATTTT CASTSGMNTDTQYF
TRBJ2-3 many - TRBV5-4 TGTGCCAGCAGCCAAGACCCGACAAGCCCCACAGATACGCAGTATTTT CASSQDPTSPTDTQYF
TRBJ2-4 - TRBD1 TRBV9 TGTGCCAGCAGCTCGGACCTCGACAGGGAAAACATTCAGTACTTC CASSSDLDRENIQYF
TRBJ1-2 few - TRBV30 TGTGCCTGGAGTGACGGCCGAGCTAACTATGGCTACACCTTC CAWSDGRANYGYTF
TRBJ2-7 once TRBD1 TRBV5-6 TGTGCCAGCAGCTTCTGGACAGGGAACTACGAGCAGTACTTC CASSFWTGNYEQYF
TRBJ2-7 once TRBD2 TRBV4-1 TGCGCCAGCAGCCAAGATTCACGGACTAGCGAATTGGGCGAGCAGTACTTC CASSQDSRTSELGEQYF
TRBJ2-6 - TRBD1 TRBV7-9 TGTGCCAGCAGCTCCCAGGGGGCCGCTGTAGCTGGGGCCAACGTCCTGACTTTC CASSSQGAAVAGANVLTF
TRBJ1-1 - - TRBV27 TGTGCCAGCAGTTTATCCGATTCAGGAGCTGAAGCTTTCTTT CASSLSDSGAEAFF
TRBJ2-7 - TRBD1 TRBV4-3 TGCGCCAGCAGCCAAGCAGGGGGCGGCGAGCAGTACTTC CASSQAGGGEQYF
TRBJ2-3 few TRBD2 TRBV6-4 TGTGCCAGCAGGGCGGGACTAGCGGACCTTAACACAGATACGCAGTATTTT CASRAGLADLNTDTQYF
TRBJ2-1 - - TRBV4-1 TGCGCCAGCAGCCCAACGAGGAACAGGGAGTTGTTAGGCTACAATGAGCAGTTCTTC CASSPTRNRELLGYNEQFF
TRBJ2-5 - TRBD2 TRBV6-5 TGTGCCAGCAGCCCTAGCGGGGGGGCGGGAGAGACCCAGTACTTC CASSPSGGAGETQYF
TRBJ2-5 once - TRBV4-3 TGCGCCAGCAGCTTGGGTGTAGGGGAGACCCAGTACTTC CASSLGVGETQYF
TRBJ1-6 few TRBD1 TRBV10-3 TGTGCCATCAGTGAGGGACAGGACTATAATTCACCCCTCCACTTT CAISEGQDYNSPLHF
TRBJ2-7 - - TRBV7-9 TGTGCCAGCAGCTTGGCCCTAGCGCAGAGCTCCTACGAGCAGTACTTC CASSLALAQSSYEQYF
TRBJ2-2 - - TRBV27 TGTGCCAGCACCCGGGGCGGGGAGCTGTTTTTT CASTRGGELFF
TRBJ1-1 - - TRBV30 TGTGCCTGGAGTGTACTCCCAAGTAGTGAAGCTTTCTTT CAWSVLPSSEAFF
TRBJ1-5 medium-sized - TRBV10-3 TGTGCCAGCGGGAGCGGGCCTTCAGAACAGCCCCAGCATTTT CASGSGPSEQPQHF
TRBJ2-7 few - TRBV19 TGTGCCAGTAGATTTTGCGAGCAGTACTTC CASRFCEQYF
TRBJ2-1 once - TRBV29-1 TGCAGCGTTGGGGGGTTAGCTTTCAATGAGCAGTTCTTC CSVGGLAFNEQFF
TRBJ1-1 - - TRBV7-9 TGTGCCAGCAGCAGGGAGGGCACTGAAGCTTTCTTT CASSREGTEAFF
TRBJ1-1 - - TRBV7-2 TGTGCCAGCAGCTTAGTAGGGCCAGGGGCTGAAGCTTTCTTT CASSLVGPGAEAFF
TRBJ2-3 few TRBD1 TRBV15 TGTGCCACCAGTACCCCGACAGGGCTTATCACAGATACGCAGTATTTT CATSTPTGLITDTQYF
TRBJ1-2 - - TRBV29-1 TGCAGCGCACAGATGAACTATGGCTACACCTTC CSAQMNYGYTF
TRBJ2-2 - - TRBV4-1 TGCGCCAGTTCCGGACGTTCAGGGACCGGGGAGCTGTTTTTT CASSGRSGTGELFF
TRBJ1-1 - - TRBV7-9 TGCGCCAGCAGCCAAGTGAGTGCGAGAACTGAAGCTTTCTTT CASSQVSARTEAFF
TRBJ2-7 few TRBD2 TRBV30 TGTGCCTGGAGTGTAATTAAGACTGGGACTATCTACGAGCAGTACTTC CAWSVIKTGTIYEQYF
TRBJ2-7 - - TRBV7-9 TGTGCCAGCAAGGAAGGAGGGGCCTACGAGCAGTACTTC CASKEGGAYEQYF
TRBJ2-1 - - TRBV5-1 TGCGCCAGCAGCTTGGGGCAGGTCGGGTTGGATGAGCAGTTCTTC CASSLGQVGLDEQFF
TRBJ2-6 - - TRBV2 TGTGCCAGCAGTGGACCTCCTAAAAGTGGGGCCAACGTCCTGACTTTC CASSGPPKSGANVLTF